Below, 19 T cell receptor beta chains from the same sample are listed, as sequenced in a study of blood T cell repertoires in COVID-19. Some clones are missing from TCRdb's copy, which holds only in-frame ones; the method was immunoSEQ multiplex PCR. This sample has about 170,000 clones, with less than 85% found just once. The sequencing input was PBMCs or T cells enriched from blood (not recorded which). The receptors were sampled from a man aged 45-65 years who had recovered from COVID-19.

This sequence joins TRBV9 and TRBJ2-1; D is ambiguous. The CDR3 extends over 13 amino acids. Deletions cut 0 bases from V and 8 bases from J, with 9 bases between. CDR1 and CDR2 (germline): SGDLS, YYNGEE. CDR3 sequence (DNA): TGTGCCAGCAGCGTAGCCCCGGGTCATGAGCAGTTCTTC. It is translated as CASSVAPGHEQFF.

This chain uses TRBV2 with TRBJ1-3; D might be TRBD1 (6 bases). This CDR3 contains 15 residues. From germline, CDR1 is SNHLY and CDR2 FYNNEI. Between the trimmed V and J ends, which lost 0 bases and 4 bases, there was a span of 10 bases. The DNA for the CDR3 is TGTGCCAGCAGTGAAGCGGCAGGGGCAGGAAACACCATATATTTT. Its translation is CASSEAAGAGNTIYF.

V usage is TRBV25-1 and J usage is TRBJ1-2, with 9 bases matching TRBD1. The CDR3 length is 15 residues. Germline CDR1 MGHDK, CDR2 SYGVNS. With 4 bases clipped from V and 7 bases from J, the junction kept 10 bases outside the gene matches. The CDR3 bases are TGTGCCAGCAGTGGGGACAGGGCCCTCTGGTCTGGCTACACCTTC. Protein sequence: CASSGDRALWSGYTF.

V is TRBV27 and J is TRBJ2-5; D is undetermined. With 6 bases removed from V and 5 bases from J, the gap between germline ends came to 13 bases. The CDR3 spans 13 residues. Germline V gives CDR1 MNHEY, CDR2 SMNVEV (reference sequence). This CDR3 reads CASSPGPGETQYF. Here the CDR3 DNA reads TGTGCCAGCAGCCCTGGTCCCGGGGAGACCCAGTACTTC.

This rearrangement joins TRBV24-1 to TRBJ2-3, with TRBD1 matching over 9 bases. Germline loops: CDR1 KGHDR, CDR2 SFDVKD. This CDR3 contains 15 residues. J lost 5 bases, V lost 7 bases, and 9 bases had no gene match. Here the CDR3 reads CATSDRDRVLDTQYF. The CDR3 region has the DNA TGTGCCACCAGCGACCGGGACAGGGTCTTAGATACGCAGTATTTT.

The count of this clone is one. The chain joins TRBV11-2 to TRBJ2-7; 10 bases fit TRBD1. Looked up from germline, CDR1 is SGHAT and CDR2 is FQNNGV. V lost 0 bases and J lost 6; bases outside the gene matches: 8. This CDR3 is 16 amino acids long. The CDR3 coding sequence is TGTGCCAGCAGCTTAGATAGGAGGACAGGGGGGGGCGAGCAGTACTTC. As protein: CASSLDRRTGGGEQYF.

CDR3 sequence reads: CASSLLAGQVDTQYF. As DNA, the CDR3 is TGTGCCAGCAGCCTACTAGCGGGGCAGGTAGATACGCAGTATTTT. The chain has TRBV7-9 and TRBJ2-3; 10 bases are a match to TRBD2. Germline values: CDR1 SEHNR, CDR2 FQNEAQ (reference sequence). Germline trimming cut 5 bases from V and 5 bases from J; bases unmatched to any gene: 7. This CDR3 has 15 amino acids.

The chain combines TRBV6-2 or TRBV6-3 with TRBJ1-1, with D possibly matching TRBD1 (6 bases). Germline CDR1 MNHEY, CDR2 SVGEGT. V lost 4 bases to trimming and J lost 0 bases, with 15 bases between them. The CDR3 totals 16 residues. CDR3 amino acids: CASSSRGGRMNTEAFF. CDR3 nucleotides: TGTGCCAGCAGTTCGAGGGGGGGCCGTATGAACACTGAAGCTTTCTTT.

J is TRBJ1-1 and V is TRBV2; a possible D gene is TRBD1 (5 bases). Germline V gene lookup returns CDR1 SNHLY and CDR2 FYNNEI. The CDR3 sequence is 17 residues long. V was cut by 7 bases and J by 2 bases, with 23 bases left in between. The CDR3 DNA sequence: TGTGCCAGCAAATCAGGAAAAGGACACGCGCTCAACACTGAAGCTTTCTTT. Amino acids: CASKSGKGHALNTEAFF. Combining the CDR3 with reference TRBV2 and TRBJ1-1 gives the whole variable domain EPEVTQTPSHQVTQMGQEVILRCVPISNHLYFYWYRQILGQKVEFLVSFYNNEISEKSEIFDDQFSVERPDGSNFTLKIRSTKLEDSAMYFCASKSGKGHALNTEAFFGQGTRLTVV.

The rearrangement uses TRBV7-3 and TRBJ2-1; 15 bases are shared with TRBD2. The CDR3 covers 19 residues. V trimming: 5 bases; J trimming: 6 bases; junction bases outside the gene matches: 14. The germline gives CDR1 SGHTA, CDR2 FQGTGA. DNA for the CDR3: TGTGCCAGCAGCCCCCTCGGTGGACTAGCGGGGGGGCCGGGCAATGAGCAGTTCTTC. Protein product: CASSPLGGLAGGPGNEQFF.

This clone was detected once. V and J are TRBV5-1 and TRBJ2-7; D may be TRBD1 (6 bases). The CDR3 consists of 19 residues. Germline V lookup: CDR1 SGHRS, CDR2 YFSETQ. V was shortened by 1 base and J by 2 bases, with 25 bases between the two germline ends. CDR3 sequence: CASSLHDRSLGSAAYEQYF. Written as DNA, the CDR3 is TGCGCCAGCAGCTTGCACGACAGGTCTTTGGGCAGCGCCGCCTACGAGCAGTACTTC.

The chain employs TRBV5-1 and TRBJ2-2; 8 bases align to TRBD1. Germline CDR1 SGHRS, CDR2 YFSETQ. The junction had 5 bases not matched to a gene; V was cut back by 4 bases and J by 6 bases. The CDR3 is made up of 14 amino acids. The CDR3 spells CASSATGDPGELFF. In DNA, the CDR3 is TGCGCCAGCAGCGCGACAGGGGATCCCGGGGAGCTGTTTTTT.

The V call is TRBV11-2, the J call TRBJ1-2; D not resolved. The germline CDR1 and CDR2 sequences are SGHAT and FQNNGV. Between the trimmed V and J ends, which lost 1 base and 7 bases, there was a span of 7 bases. This CDR3 has 12 residues. CDR3 nucleotide sequence: TGTGCCAGCAGCTTAGGAGGGCCTGGCTACACCTTC. Translated, it gives CASSLGGPGYTF. The whole variable domain, filled in from reference TRBV11-2 and TRBJ1-2, reads EAGVAQSPRYKIIEKRQSVAFWCNPISGHATLYWYQQILGQGPKLLIQFQNNGVVDDSQLPKDRFSAERLKGVDSTLKIQPAKLEDSAVYLCASSLGGPGYTFGSGTRLTVV.

The chain joins TRBV19 to TRBJ1-2; D remains ambiguous. CDR1 is LNHDA and CDR2 is SQIVND in the germline V gene (reference sequence). This CDR3 spans 13 amino acids. Trimming took off 1 base at V and 4 bases at J, with 7 bases between the two ends. The CDR3 region is CASSIGTVYGYTF. The CDR3 DNA follows: TGTGCCAGTAGTATAGGGACTGTCTATGGCTACACCTTC.

The chain employs TRBV3-1 (or the pseudogene TRBV3-2) and TRBJ1-1, with a weak D call TRBD1 (6 bases). The germline V gene has CDR1 LGHDT and CDR2 YNNKEL (reference sequence). V dropped 1 base and J dropped 0 bases, with 15 bases sitting between them. The CDR3 sequence is 17 residues long. The CDR3 bases are TGTGCCAGCAGCCAAGCCGCCTGGGGACATATGAACACTGAAGCTTTCTTT. This translates into CASSQAAWGHMNTEAFF.

The V call is TRBV2, the J call TRBJ1-1; D uncertain. The CDR3 spans 14 residues. V lost 6 bases, J lost 0 bases, and 11 bases lay in between. CDR1 and CDR2 (germline): SNHLY, FYNNEI. CDR3 nucleotides: TGTGCCAGCAGGAGCCGAGGGATGAACACTGAAGCTTTCTTT. This encodes CASRSRGMNTEAFF.

This sequence joins TRBV3-1 (or the pseudogene TRBV3-2) and TRBJ2-2; 10 nucleotides align to TRBD1. The CDR3 contains 14 residues. With V trimmed by 4 bases and J by 6 bases, 2 bases remained unmatched. Germline V gives CDR1 LGHDT, CDR2 YNNKEL (reference sequence). For the CDR3, the DNA is TGTGCCAGCAGCCGGGACAGGGGAGCCGGGGAGCTGTTTTTT. Amino acids: CASSRDRGAGELFF.

The V and J genes are TRBV4-1 and TRBJ1-3; D uncertain. CDR3 size: 15 residues. From germline, CDR1 is MGHRA and CDR2 YSYEKL. The germline V and J ends were trimmed by 0 bases and 4 bases, with 10 bases remaining between them. CDR3 region: CASSQDSVAGNTIYF. The DNA of the CDR3 is TGCGCCAGCAGCCAAGATTCGGTTGCGGGAAACACCATATATTTT.

The chain uses TRBV30 and TRBJ1-5; D ambiguous. Between the trimmed V and J ends, which lost 0 bases and 10 bases, there was a span of 10 bases. The CDR3 spans 12 residues. Germline assignment: CDR1 GTSNPN and CDR2 SVGIG (reference sequence). CDR3 loop: CAWSVGLGPQHF. In nucleotides, the CDR3 is TGTGCCTGGAGTGTCGGACTGGGACCCCAGCATTTT.